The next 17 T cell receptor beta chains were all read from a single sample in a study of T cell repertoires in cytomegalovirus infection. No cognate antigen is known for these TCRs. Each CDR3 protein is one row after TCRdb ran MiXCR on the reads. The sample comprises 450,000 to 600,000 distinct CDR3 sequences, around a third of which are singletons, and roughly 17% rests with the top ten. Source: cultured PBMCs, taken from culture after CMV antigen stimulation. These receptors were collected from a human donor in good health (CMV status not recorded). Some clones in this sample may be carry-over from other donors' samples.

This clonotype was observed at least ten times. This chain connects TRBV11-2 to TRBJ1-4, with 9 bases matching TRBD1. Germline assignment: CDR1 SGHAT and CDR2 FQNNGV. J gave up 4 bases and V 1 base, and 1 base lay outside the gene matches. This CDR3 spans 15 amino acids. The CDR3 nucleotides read TGTGCCAGCAGCTTAGGGGGACAGGGTAATGAAAAACTGTTTTTT. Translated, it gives CASSLGGQGNEKLFF.

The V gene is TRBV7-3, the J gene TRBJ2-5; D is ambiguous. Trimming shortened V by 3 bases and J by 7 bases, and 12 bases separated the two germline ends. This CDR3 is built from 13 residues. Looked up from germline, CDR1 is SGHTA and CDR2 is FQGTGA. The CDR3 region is CASSLVGLGTQYF. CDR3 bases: TGTGCCAGCAGCTTGGTCGGCTTAGGGACCCAGTACTTC.

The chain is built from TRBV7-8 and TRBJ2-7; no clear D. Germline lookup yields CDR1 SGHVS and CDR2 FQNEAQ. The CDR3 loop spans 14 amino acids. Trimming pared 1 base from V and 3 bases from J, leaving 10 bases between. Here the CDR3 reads CASSLELGGYEQYV. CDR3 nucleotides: TGTGCCAGCAGCTTAGAGCTGGGCGGCTACGAGCAGTACGTC.

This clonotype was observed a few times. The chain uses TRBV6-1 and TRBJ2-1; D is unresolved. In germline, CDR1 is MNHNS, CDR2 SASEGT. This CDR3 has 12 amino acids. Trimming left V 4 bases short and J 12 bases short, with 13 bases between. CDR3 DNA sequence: TGTGCCAGCAGTGGACCATCAGAAGGGCAGTTCTTC. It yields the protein CASSGPSEGQFF.

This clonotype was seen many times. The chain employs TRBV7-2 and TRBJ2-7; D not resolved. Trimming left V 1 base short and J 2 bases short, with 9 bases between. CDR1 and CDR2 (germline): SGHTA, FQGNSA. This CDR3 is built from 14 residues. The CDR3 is CASSLGTQAYEQYF. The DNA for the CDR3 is TGTGCCAGCAGCTTAGGAACCCAAGCCTACGAGCAGTACTTC. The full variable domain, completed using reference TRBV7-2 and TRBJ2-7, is GAGVSQSPSNKVTEKGKDVELRCDPISGHTALYWYRQSLGQGLEFLIYFQGNSAPDKSGLPSDRFSAERTGGSVSTLTIQRTQQEDSAVYLCASSLGTQAYEQYFGPGTRLTVT.

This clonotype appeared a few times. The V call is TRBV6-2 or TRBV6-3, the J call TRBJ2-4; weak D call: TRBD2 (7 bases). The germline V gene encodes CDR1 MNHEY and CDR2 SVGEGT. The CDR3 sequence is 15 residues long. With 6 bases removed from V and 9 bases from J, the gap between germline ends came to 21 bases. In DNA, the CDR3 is TGTGCCAGCAGGGAAGGGGGGACTACCTCGGGCATTCAGTACTTC. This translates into CASREGGTTSGIQYF.

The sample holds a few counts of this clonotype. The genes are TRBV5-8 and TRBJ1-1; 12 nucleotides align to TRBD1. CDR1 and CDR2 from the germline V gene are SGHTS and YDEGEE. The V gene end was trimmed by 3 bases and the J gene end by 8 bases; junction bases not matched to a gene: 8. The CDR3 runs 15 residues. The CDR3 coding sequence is TGTGCCAGCAGCTGGGGACAGGGGGCCTTGCCCGAAGCTTTCTTT. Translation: CASSWGQGALPEAFF.

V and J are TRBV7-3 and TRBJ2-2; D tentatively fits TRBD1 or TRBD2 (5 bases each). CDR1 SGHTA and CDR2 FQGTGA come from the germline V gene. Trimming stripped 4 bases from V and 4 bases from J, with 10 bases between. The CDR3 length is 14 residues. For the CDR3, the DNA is TGTGCCAGCAGCTGGGACCTAAGCACCGGGGAGCTGTTTTTT. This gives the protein CASSWDLSTGELFF. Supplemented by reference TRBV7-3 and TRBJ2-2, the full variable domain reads GAGVSQTPSNKVTEKGKYVELRCDPISGHTALYWYRQSLGQGPEFLIYFQGTGAADDSGLPNDRFFAVRPEGSVSTLKIQRTERGDSAVYLCASSWDLSTGELFFGEGSRLTVL.

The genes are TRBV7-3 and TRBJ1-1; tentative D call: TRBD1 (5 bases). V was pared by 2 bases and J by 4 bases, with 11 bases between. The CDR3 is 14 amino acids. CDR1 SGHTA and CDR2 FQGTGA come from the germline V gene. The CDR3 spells CASSLLQAATEAFF. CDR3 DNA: TGTGCCAGCAGCTTATTACAGGCGGCCACTGAAGCTTTCTTT.

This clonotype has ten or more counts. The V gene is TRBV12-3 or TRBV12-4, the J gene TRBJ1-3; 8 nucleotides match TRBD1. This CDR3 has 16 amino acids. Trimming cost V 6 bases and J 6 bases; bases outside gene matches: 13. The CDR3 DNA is TGTGCCAGCAGCTTCCGCGTAGGGCAGGGGGCAAACACCATATATTTT. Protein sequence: CASSFRVGQGANTIYF.

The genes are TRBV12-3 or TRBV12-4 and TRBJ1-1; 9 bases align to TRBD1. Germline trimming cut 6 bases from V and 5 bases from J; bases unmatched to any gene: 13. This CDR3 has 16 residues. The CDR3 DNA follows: TGTGCCAGCAGCTTGACCCCACAGGGGGCGCCTACTGAAGCTTTCTTT. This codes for CASSLTPQGAPTEAFF.

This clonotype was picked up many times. The CDR3 spells CASSLASAPRVTDTQYF. CDR3 nucleotide sequence: TGTGCCAGCAGCTTAGCTAGCGCCCCAAGGGTAACAGATACGCAGTATTTT. The J gene is TRBJ2-3, the V gene TRBV7-8; TRBD2 is a possible D gene (5 bases). The CDR3 length is 17 residues. Germline V CDR1 and CDR2: SGHVS, FQNEAQ. The V end was cut by 0 bases, the J end by 3 bases, with 16 bases between.

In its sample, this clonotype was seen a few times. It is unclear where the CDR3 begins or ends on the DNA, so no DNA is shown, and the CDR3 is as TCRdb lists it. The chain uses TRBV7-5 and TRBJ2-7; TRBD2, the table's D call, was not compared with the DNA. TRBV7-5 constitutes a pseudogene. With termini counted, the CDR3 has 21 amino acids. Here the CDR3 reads CISVPEAPRLASLRPQYEQYV.

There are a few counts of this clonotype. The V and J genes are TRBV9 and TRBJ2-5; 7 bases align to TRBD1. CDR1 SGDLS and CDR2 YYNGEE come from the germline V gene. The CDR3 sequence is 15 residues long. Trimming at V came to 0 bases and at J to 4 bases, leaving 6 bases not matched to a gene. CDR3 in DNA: TGTGCCAGCAGCGTAGAGGGGGCAGGGCGAGAGACCCAGTACTTC. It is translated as CASSVEGAGRETQYF.

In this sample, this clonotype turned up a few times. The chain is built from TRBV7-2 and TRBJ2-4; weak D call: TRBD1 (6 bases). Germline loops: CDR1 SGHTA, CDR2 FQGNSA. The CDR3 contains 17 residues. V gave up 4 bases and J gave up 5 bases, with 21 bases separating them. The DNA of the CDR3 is TGTGCCAGCAGCTCTCTATTTTTCAGGGGTGCCGAAAACATTCAGTACTTC. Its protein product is CASSSLFFRGAENIQYF.

CDR3 residues: CASSARTGPYNEQFF. The CDR3 DNA is TGTGCCAGCAGTGCCAGGACAGGGCCCTACAATGAGCAGTTCTTC. J is TRBJ2-1 and V is TRBV2; 8 bases line up with TRBD1. This CDR3 has 15 residues. V was pared by 4 bases and J by 2 bases, with 4 bases of the junction left unmatched. CDR1 is SNHLY and CDR2 is FYNNEI in the germline V gene.

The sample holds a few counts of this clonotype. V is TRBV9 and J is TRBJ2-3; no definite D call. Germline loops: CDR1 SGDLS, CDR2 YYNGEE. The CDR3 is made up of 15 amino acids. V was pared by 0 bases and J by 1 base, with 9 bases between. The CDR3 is CASSVVRSGTDTQYF. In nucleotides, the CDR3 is TGTGCCAGCAGCGTAGTAAGATCGGGCACAGATACGCAGTATTTT.